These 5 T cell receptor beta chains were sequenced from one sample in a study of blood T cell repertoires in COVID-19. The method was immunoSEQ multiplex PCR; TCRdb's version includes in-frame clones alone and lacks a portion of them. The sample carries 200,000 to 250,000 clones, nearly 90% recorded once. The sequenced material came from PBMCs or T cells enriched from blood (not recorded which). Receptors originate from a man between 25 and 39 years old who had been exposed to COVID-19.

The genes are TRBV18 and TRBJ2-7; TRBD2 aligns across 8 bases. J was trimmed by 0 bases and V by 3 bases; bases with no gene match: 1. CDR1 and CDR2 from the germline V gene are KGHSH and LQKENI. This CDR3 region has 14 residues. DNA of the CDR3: TGTGCCAGCTCACCCAGCGGGGGCTCCTACGAGCAGTACTTC. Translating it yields CASSPSGGSYEQYF.

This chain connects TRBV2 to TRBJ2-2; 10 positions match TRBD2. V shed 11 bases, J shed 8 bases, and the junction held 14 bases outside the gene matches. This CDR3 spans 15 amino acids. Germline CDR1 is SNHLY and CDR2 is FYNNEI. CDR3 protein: CASRASGGAKGELFF. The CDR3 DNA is TGTGCCTCCAGGGCCAGCGGGGGGGCCAAAGGGGAGCTGTTTTTT. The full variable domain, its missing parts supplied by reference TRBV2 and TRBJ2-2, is EPEVTQTPSHQVTQMGQEVILRCVPISNHLYFYWYRQILGQKVEFLVSFYNNEISEKSEIFDDQFSVERPDGSNFTLKIRSTKLEDSAMYFCASRASGGAKGELFFGEGSRLTVL.

CDR3 sequence reads: CASSPQGGRENSPLHF. The CDR3 nucleotides read TGTGCCAGCAGTCCTCAAGGGGGGAGGGAAAATTCACCCCTCCACTTT. The chain carries TRBV9 and TRBJ1-6; TRBD1 is a possible D gene (6 bases). This CDR3 is built from 16 residues. Deletions cut 5 bases from V and 7 bases from J, with 19 bases between. Germline V gene data show CDR1 as SGDLS and CDR2 as YYNGEE.

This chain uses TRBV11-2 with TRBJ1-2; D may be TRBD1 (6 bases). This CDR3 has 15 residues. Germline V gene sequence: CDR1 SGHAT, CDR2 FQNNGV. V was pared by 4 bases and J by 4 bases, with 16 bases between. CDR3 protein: CASSSGRGPRYGYTF. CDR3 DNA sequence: TGTGCCAGCAGCTCCGGCAGGGGTCCCCGCTATGGCTACACCTTC. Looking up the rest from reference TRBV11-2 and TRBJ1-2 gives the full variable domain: EAGVAQSPRYKIIEKRQSVAFWCNPISGHATLYWYQQILGQGPKLLIQFQNNGVVDDSQLPKDRFSAERLKGVDSTLKIQPAKLEDSAVYLCASSSGRGPRYGYTFGSGTRLTVV.

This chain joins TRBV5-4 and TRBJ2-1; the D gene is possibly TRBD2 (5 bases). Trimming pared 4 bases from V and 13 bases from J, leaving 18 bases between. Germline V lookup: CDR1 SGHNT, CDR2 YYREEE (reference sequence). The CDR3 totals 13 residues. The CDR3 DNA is TGTGCCAGCAGCCCCCAGCTGGACTTAGCTCAGTTCTTC. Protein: CASSPQLDLAQFF.